The 20 T cell receptor beta chains listed next were all sequenced from one sample in a study of blood T cells in healthy people across ages. A second PCR, run for about 6 to 12 cycles, used a sample-barcoded 5' primer plus a J-beta primer mix. TCRdb re-derived calls from the 5' RACE reads in MiXCR, one entry per CDR3 protein. The table records under 700,000 distinct CDR3 sequences, under 30% of them present only once. These data also formed part of another study, on T cells of mothers and their children.

The sequenced sample was blood. These receptors came from a boy aged 5-17 years in good health.

This clonotype was seen a handful of times. The chain is built from TRBV12-3 or TRBV12-4 and TRBJ2-2; D remains unclear. The V and J ends lost 6 bases and 4 bases respectively, with 6 bases between them. The CDR3 runs to 12 residues. In nucleotides, the CDR3 is TGTGCCAGCAGGATACCCACCGGGGAGCTGTTTTTT. Its protein product is CASRIPTGELFF.

This chain connects TRBV7-4 to TRBJ1-1; 9 bases are a match to TRBD1. The CDR3 is 14 amino acids. Unmatched junction bases numbered 5, after V lost 5 bases and J lost 4 bases. Germline V gene data show CDR1 as SGHVT and CDR2 as SQSDAQ. The CDR3 nucleotides are TGTGCCAGCAGCCGACAGGGGGACGGCACTGAAGCTTTCTTT. Translated, it gives CASSRQGDGTEAFF.

This sequence joins TRBV20-1 and TRBJ2-5; TRBD2 matches at 8 bases. The CDR3 is 14 residues long. Trimming cost V 0 bases and J 11 bases; bases outside gene matches: 11. Germline V gene sequence: CDR1 DFQATT, CDR2 SNEGSKA (reference sequence). CDR3 DNA sequence: TGCAGTGCTAGAGACCGGGGGGGAGTCCTGGAGCAGTACTTC. This encodes CSARDRGGVLEQYF.

The sample holds a few counts of this clonotype. The genes are TRBV7-9 and TRBJ2-7, with 13 bases identical to TRBD2. The germline V gene encodes CDR1 SEHNR and CDR2 FQNEAQ (reference sequence). With V trimmed by 5 bases and J by 5 bases, 15 bases remained unmatched. This CDR3 spans 18 amino acids. CDR3 sequence: CASSLFRTSGRGSHEQYF. CDR3 DNA: TGTGCCAGCAGCCTATTCCGGACTAGCGGGAGAGGTTCCCACGAGCAGTACTTC.

This clonotype was seen a few times. This sequence joins TRBV7-8 and TRBJ1-3; TRBD1 is a possible D gene (5 bases). Germline CDR1 is SGHVS and CDR2 is FQNEAQ. The CDR3 runs to 15 residues. Trimming removed 0 bases from V and 3 bases from J, with 9 bases in between. In nucleotides, the CDR3 is TGTGCCAGCAGCTTAGCAGGGGCGGGTGGAAACACCATATATTTT. Protein sequence: CASSLAGAGGNTIYF.

Ten or more counts support this clonotype. A much larger clonotype is one base distant, so this may be a read error. The chain uses TRBV11-2 and TRBJ2-5; no clear D. V dropped 2 bases and J dropped 5 bases, with 3 bases sitting between them. The CDR3 loop spans 11 amino acids. Germline V gives CDR1 SGHAT, CDR2 FQNNGV. The CDR3 nucleotides read TGTGCCAGCAGCTTATGGGAGACCCAGTACTTC. Encoded protein: CASSLWETQYF.

The chain recombines TRBV7-9 with TRBJ2-5, with 7 bases fitting TRBD1. The DNA end is more similar to TRBJ2-7, so the J call may be wrong. The CDR3 loop spans 14 amino acids. Germline CDR1 reads SEHNR; CDR2 reads FQNEAQ (reference sequence). The CDR3 DNA is TGTGCCAGCAGCTCCGGACAGGAGTCCTACGAGCAGTACTTC. Translation: CASSSGQESYEQYF.

This chain links TRBV7-2 with TRBJ1-1; D possibly corresponds to TRBD1 (5 bases). Trimming stripped 1 base from V and 11 bases from J, with 14 bases between. CDR1 SGHTA and CDR2 FQGNSA come from the germline V gene. This CDR3 region has 13 residues. DNA for the CDR3: TGTGCCAGCAGCTTAGGCGGGACCGTCTCTGCTTTCTTT. This sequence encodes CASSLGGTVSAFF.

This clonotype has just a few counts. The rearrangement links TRBV6-2 or TRBV6-3 to TRBJ2-3, with 7 bases matching TRBD1. Trimming removed 0 bases from V and 3 bases from J; junction bases left unmatched: 6. Germline lookup yields CDR1 MNHEY and CDR2 SVGEGT. The CDR3 length is 16 residues. The CDR3 is CASSYSTGWLTDTQYF. The CDR3 DNA follows: TGTGCCAGCAGTTACTCGACAGGGTGGCTGACAGATACGCAGTATTTT.

This CDR3 is CASSESSGGNNEQFF. The CDR3 coding sequence is TGTGCCAGCAGTGAGTCTAGCGGGGGGAACAATGAGCAGTTCTTC. V is TRBV2 and J is TRBJ2-5; 11 positions agree with TRBD2. The J call may not be correct, given that the DNA end is closer to TRBJ2-1. The CDR3 extends over 15 amino acids. Per germline, CDR1 SNHLY and CDR2 FYNNEI.

V is TRBV6-1 and J is TRBJ1-1; a weak D match, TRBD1 (6 bases). V lost 6 bases and J 3 bases, leaving 11 bases between the germline ends. Germline lookup yields CDR1 MNHNS and CDR2 SASEGT. This CDR3 region has 13 residues. CDR3 sequence: CASSWQGYTEAFF. The DNA of the CDR3 is TGTGCCAGCAGCTGGCAGGGGTACACTGAAGCTTTCTTT.

The rearrangement uses TRBV29-1 and TRBJ2-7; maybe TRBD2 (5 bases). The J call may be wrong; the DNA end is better matched by TRBJ2-5. Germline CDR1 SQVTM, CDR2 ANQGSEA. The CDR3 spans 13 residues. CDR3 sequence reads: CSVASSQWETQYF. CDR3 DNA: TGCAGCGTTGCTTCTAGCCAATGGGAGACCCAGTACTTC.

In this sample, this clonotype turned up a few times. This chain joins TRBV28 and TRBJ2-5; 13 bases agree with TRBD2. Germline CDR1 is MDHEN and CDR2 is SYDVKM. V trimming: 6 bases; J trimming: 1 base; junction bases outside the gene matches: 5. This CDR3 is 16 amino acids long. CDR3 in amino acids: CASSSTSGRAQETQYF. CDR3 nucleotides: TGTGCCAGCAGCTCTACTAGCGGGAGGGCCCAAGAGACCCAGTACTTC.

The chain recombines TRBV6-1 with TRBJ2-6, with D uncertain. The CDR3 sequence is 17 residues long. The germline gives CDR1 MNHNS, CDR2 SASEGT. V was shortened by 2 bases and J by 4 bases, with 15 bases between the two germline ends. In DNA, the CDR3 is TGTGCCAGCAGTGAAAGTGGGCCAGGTAGCGGGGCCAACGTCCTGACTTTC. As protein: CASSESGPGSGANVLTF.

This clonotype was counted a few times. The V gene is TRBV6-2 or TRBV6-3, the J gene TRBJ2-3; D is perhaps TRBD1 (6 bases). CDR1 is MNHEY, CDR2 SVGEGT, per germline. CDR3 length equals 15 residues. The germline V and J ends were trimmed by 6 bases and 4 bases, with 17 bases remaining between them. CDR3 DNA sequence: TGTGCCAGCAGGGTAGCAGGGGCGGAAGCAGATACGCAGTATTTT. It specifies CASRVAGAEADTQYF.

V usage is TRBV18 and J usage is TRBJ1-1, with TRBD1 matching 9 bases. The CDR3 is 15 amino acids. Germline CDR1 reads KGHSH; CDR2 reads LQKENI. With V trimmed by 3 bases and J by 1 base, 3 bases remained unmatched. Here the CDR3 DNA reads TGTGCCAGCTCACCCCGACAGGGGGGGAACACTGAAGCTTTCTTT. Encoded protein: CASSPRQGGNTEAFF.

This clonotype came up a few times. The chain couples TRBV5-1 to TRBJ2-1; D uncertain. The J call may not be correct, given that the DNA end is closer to TRBJ2-7. Per the germline V gene, CDR1 is SGHRS and CDR2 is YFSETQ. The CDR3 sequence is 14 residues long. The CDR3 DNA reads as TGCGCCAGCCGGGCTCTTTGGCGAACCTACGAGCAGTACTTC. It codes for CASRALWRTYEQYF.

The chain uses TRBV7-2 and TRBJ2-5, with a weak D call TRBD2 (6 bases). Germline CDR1 reads SGHTA; CDR2 reads FQGNSA. V lost 3 bases to trimming and J lost 5 bases, with 10 bases between them. CDR3 size: 13 residues. The CDR3 loop is CASSFPGAETQYF. In DNA form, the CDR3 reads TGTGCCAGCAGCTTCCCGGGAGCTGAGACCCAGTACTTC.

The chain links TRBV28 to TRBJ2-7; 9 bases fit TRBD2. This CDR3 is built from 14 residues. With 6 bases clipped from V and 1 base from J, the junction kept 4 bases outside the gene matches. The germline V gene encodes CDR1 MDHEN and CDR2 SYDVKM. CDR3 DNA: TGTGCCAGCAGGGGCGGGAGGGTTTCCTACGAGCAGTACTTC. It codes for CASRGGRVSYEQYF.

The rearrangement joins TRBV28 to TRBJ2-1; D possibly corresponds to TRBD2 (6 bases). The J call may be incorrect, as the DNA end agrees better with TRBJ2-7. The CDR3 is 15 amino acids. Germline values: CDR1 MDHEN, CDR2 SYDVKM. The CDR3 DNA sequence: TGTGCCAGCAGTTTATTCCCCGGGGGTCGATCCGAGCAGTACTTC. Its translation: CASSLFPGGRSEQYF.